The 25 T cell receptor beta chains listed next were all sequenced from one sample in a study of cytomegalovirus exposure and HLA in healthy donors. The PCR was carried out with 60 Vbeta primers and 13 Jbeta primers. TCRdb keeps only in-frame clones here, not all; method: immunoSEQ multiplex PCR. Among 150,000 or so clones listed, over 60% were seen once. Input material: PBMCs. The receptors stem from a woman in her twenties or thirties in good health and CMV-seropositive.

The gene calls are TRBV7-9 and TRBJ1-1; D unclear. Looked up from germline, CDR1 is SEHNR and CDR2 is FQNEAQ (reference sequence). Trimming stripped 6 bases from V and 0 bases from J, with 14 bases between. This CDR3 has 15 residues. CDR3 bases: TGTGCCAGCAGGCCAAAGCGGCGGTTGAACACTGAAGCTTTCTTT. Encoded protein: CASRPKRRLNTEAFF.

The chain has TRBV7-8 and TRBJ2-7; 7 bases agree with TRBD1. The V segment lost 5 bases and the J segment 3 bases; nucleotides outside the gene matches: 7. Germline V gene lookup returns CDR1 SGHVS and CDR2 FQNEAQ. The CDR3 loop spans 14 amino acids. CDR3 in amino acids: CASSDGTAYYEQYF. CDR3 nucleotide sequence: TGTGCCAGCAGCGACGGGACAGCATACTACGAGCAGTACTTC. The complete variable domain, with remaining parts taken from reference TRBV7-8 and TRBJ2-7, reads GAGVSQSPRYKVAKRGQDVALRCDPISGHVSLFWYQQALGQGPEFLTYFQNEAQLDKSGLPSDRFFAERPEGSVSTLKIQRTQQEDSAVYLCASSDGTAYYEQYFGPGTRLTVT.

This clone has only a few counts. This chain links TRBV4-1 with TRBJ2-7; TRBD1 agrees at 7 bases. Germline V gene lookup returns CDR1 MGHRA and CDR2 YSYEKL. The CDR3 has 15 amino acids. V shed 4 bases, J shed 2 bases, and the junction held 8 bases outside the gene matches. As DNA, the CDR3 is TGCGCCAGCAGCCTACTGACAGGGCAGGCCTACGAGCAGTACTTC. It encodes CASSLLTGQAYEQYF.

The V and J genes are TRBV10-2 and TRBJ2-7, with D tentatively TRBD2 (5 bases). The CDR3 consists of 12 residues. The germline gives CDR1 WSHSY, CDR2 SAAADI. The CDR3 DNA reads as TGCCCCTCACCCCGTCGGGGCTACGAGCAGTACTTC. Its translation is CPSPRRGYEQYF.

V and J are TRBV7-9 and TRBJ2-5; D is possibly TRBD1 (6 bases). V dropped 5 bases and J dropped 4 bases, with 17 bases sitting between them. CDR3 length equals 15 residues. Per the germline V gene, CDR1 is SEHNR and CDR2 is FQNEAQ (reference sequence). The CDR3 is CASSPTYRAGETQYF. The DNA for the CDR3 is TGTGCCAGCAGCCCAACCTACAGGGCCGGAGAGACCCAGTACTTC.

This sequence joins TRBV5-1 and TRBJ2-3; D might be TRBD1 (6 bases). In germline, CDR1 is SGHRS, CDR2 YFSETQ. This CDR3 is built from 16 residues. V lost 0 bases to trimming and J lost 3 bases, with 14 bases between them. The CDR3 nucleotides read TGCGCCAGCAGCTTGGGGACAGTTACGACTACAGATACGCAGTATTTT. Translating gives CASSLGTVTTTDTQYF.

The genes are TRBV4-2 and TRBJ2-3; D may be TRBD1 (5 bases). V lost 4 bases and J 1 base, leaving 12 bases between the germline ends. Germline CDR1 is LGHNA and CDR2 is YNFKEQ. CDR3 length equals 15 residues. The CDR3 nucleotides read TGTGCCAGCAGCCGATTAAGGGGCGGCACAGATACGCAGTATTTT. As protein: CASSRLRGGTDTQYF.

The CDR3, as DNA: TGCGCCAGCAGCCAAGAATATCGGGGCTACACCTTC. Protein: CASSQEYRGYTF. The V call is TRBV4-1, the J call TRBJ1-2; D unclear. V was shortened by 0 bases and J by 8 bases, with 7 bases between the two germline ends. Germline lookup yields CDR1 MGHRA and CDR2 YSYEKL. The CDR3 has 12 residues.

The chain combines TRBV18 with TRBJ2-7, with D tentatively TRBD2 (6 bases). The CDR3 is 15 residues long. V was cut by 0 bases and J by 3 bases, with 12 bases left in between. Germline CDR1 reads KGHSH; CDR2 reads LQKENI. The chain's CDR3 is CASSPPGTPVYEQYF. The DNA of the CDR3 is TGTGCCAGCTCACCACCCGGGACTCCTGTCTACGAGCAGTACTTC.

This clone was counted only a few times. DNA of the CDR3: TGTGCCAGCAGCCTAGACTACCGCTCCTACAATGAGCAGTTCTTC. This encodes CASSLDYRSYNEQFF. The rearrangement uses TRBV27 and TRBJ2-1, with D possibly being TRBD2 (5 bases). Germline-derived CDR1 and CDR2 are MNHEY and SMNVEV (reference sequence). V was cut by 6 bases and J by 0 bases, with 12 bases left in between. The CDR3 has 15 amino acids.

This clone was counted only a few times. J is TRBJ2-1 and V is TRBV7-2; perhaps TRBD2 as D (6 bases). The germline V and J ends were trimmed by 4 bases and 7 bases, with 8 bases remaining between them. The CDR3 sequence is 12 residues long. CDR1 is SGHTA, CDR2 FQGNSA, per germline. The CDR3: CASSWDFNEQFF. In DNA form, the CDR3 reads TGTGCCAGCAGCTGGGACTTTAATGAGCAGTTCTTC.

V gene TRBV2 combines with J gene TRBJ1-4; 7 positions agree with TRBD1. CDR3 length: 14 amino acids. Germline assignment: CDR1 SNHLY and CDR2 FYNNEI. V lost 5 bases, J lost 8 bases, and 8 bases stayed unmatched. The CDR3 reads CASSPDRYLEKLFF. For the CDR3, the DNA is TGTGCCAGCAGTCCGGACAGGTATTTGGAAAAACTGTTTTTT.

Only a few counts were recorded for this clone. A junction end diverges from the germline sequence, so it may reflect a read error. The rearrangement joins TRBV7-7 to TRBJ2-5; 10 bases line up with TRBD2. Germline values: CDR1 SSHAT, CDR2 FNYEAQ (reference sequence). CDR3 size: 16 residues. DNA for the CDR3: TGTGCTAGCAGCCGAAGCGGGGGGGCTGTTGCAGAGACCCAGTACTTC. This gives the protein CASSRSGGAVAETQYF.

Concerning this clone: The identical CDR3 is also encoded by other nucleotide sequences in the sample. V gene TRBV6-5 combines with J gene TRBJ2-7; TRBD1 matches 8 bases. The CDR3 length is 15 residues. CDR1 and CDR2 from the germline V gene are MNHEY and SVGAGI. The V and J ends lost 7 bases and 2 bases, in that order; junction bases with no gene match: 10. CDR3 region: CASTRSAGGPYEQYF. The CDR3 nucleotides are TGTGCCAGCACCCGCTCGGCAGGGGGCCCCTACGAGCAGTACTTC.

The chain recombines TRBV6-5 with TRBJ1-2; D is perhaps TRBD1 (6 bases). This CDR3 is 14 amino acids long. The germline V and J ends were trimmed by 2 bases and 4 bases, with 11 bases remaining between them. Germline CDR1 and CDR2: MNHEY and SVGAGI. The chain's CDR3 is CASSYTRTAYGYTF. DNA for the CDR3: TGTGCCAGCAGTTACACAAGGACAGCCTATGGCTACACCTTC.

This clone has just a few counts. This chain joins TRBV5-1 and TRBJ1-2, with D possibly being TRBD1 (5 bases). V was clipped by 4 bases and J by 5 bases, with 12 bases between them. The germline gives CDR1 SGHRS, CDR2 YFSETQ. The CDR3 sequence is 13 residues long. The DNA for the CDR3 is TGCGCCAGCAGCGGGGGGGGAGATTATGGCTACACCTTC. Translating gives CASSGGGDYGYTF.

The chain couples TRBV7-8 to TRBJ2-5, with a tentative D call TRBD1 (6 bases). The CDR3 is 15 residues long. Germline V CDR1 and CDR2: SGHVS, FQNEAQ. V was pared by 5 bases and J by 5 bases, with 18 bases between. CDR3 loop: CASSLTTGLIETQYF. The CDR3 DNA reads TGTGCCAGCAGCCTTACCACAGGGCTAATCGAGACCCAGTACTTC.

V is TRBV7-8 and J is TRBJ1-5; D remains ambiguous. From germline, CDR1 is SGHVS and CDR2 FQNEAQ. The V and J ends lost 0 bases and 4 bases respectively, with 7 bases between them. The CDR3 contains 14 residues. The CDR3 nucleotides are TGTGCCAGCAGCTTAGCGAACAGTAATCAGCCCCAGCATTTT. Translated: CASSLANSNQPQHF.

This rearrangement joins TRBV30 to TRBJ2-7; D call uncertain. Germline CDR1 GTSNPN, CDR2 SVGIG (reference sequence). Trimming shortened V by 2 bases and J by 6 bases, and 8 bases separated the two germline ends. The CDR3 length is 11 residues. The CDR3 reads CAWSSSREQYF. The DNA of the CDR3 is TGTGCCTGGAGTTCGAGCCGCGAGCAGTACTTC.

The gene calls are TRBV14 and TRBJ2-4; D is possibly TRBD2 (6 bases). Trimming took 4 bases from V and 6 from J, leaving 13 bases between them. Germline V lookup: CDR1 SGHDN, CDR2 FVKESK. There are 14 residues in the CDR3. As DNA, the CDR3 is TGTGCCAGCAGCCTGACCTCGGGACTAAACATTCAGTACTTC. Its protein is CASSLTSGLNIQYF.

The chain recombines TRBV9 with TRBJ1-2, with D possibly being TRBD1 (5 bases). V lost 4 bases, J lost 8 bases, and 12 bases lay in between. This CDR3 comprises 12 residues. CDR1 is SGDLS, CDR2 YYNGEE, per germline. For the CDR3, the DNA is TGTGCCAGCAGCCATACAGGAGAAGGCTACACCTTC. Its protein is CASSHTGEGYTF.

The table lists this clone with a count of one. One junction end does not reproduce the germline sequence, and a read error may be involved. V is TRBV2 and J is TRBJ1-5; no clear D gene. CDR1 is SNHLY, CDR2 FYNNEI, per germline. The CDR3 has 13 amino acids. The CDR3 sequence: CASSELRAQHQHF. CDR3 in DNA: TGTGCCAGCAGTGAATTGAGGGCTCAGCACCAGCATTTT.

The chain uses TRBV5-6 and TRBJ1-1; D is possibly TRBD1 (5 bases). Germline CDR1 is SGHDT and CDR2 is YYEEEE. The length of the CDR3 is 11 residues. Trimming shortened V by 0 bases and J by 8 bases, and 5 bases separated the two germline ends. The DNA of the CDR3 is TGTGCCAGCAGCTTGGGGACAGAAGCTTTCTTT. Amino acid sequence: CASSLGTEAFF.

Comments on this clone: The junction and the germline gene differ at one end; a read error may be behind it. The chain employs TRBV30 and TRBJ1-2, with no clear D. This CDR3 is built from 14 residues. Germline CDR1 GTSNPN, CDR2 SVGIG (reference sequence). CDR3 nucleotides: TGTGCCCGCTCTCCGCCCGTCCTTAACTATGTCTACACCTTC. It codes for CARSPPVLNYVYTF.

The V gene is TRBV5-1, the J gene TRBJ2-1, with 11 positions matching TRBD1. V shed 4 bases and J 6 bases; nucleotides not matched to a gene: 3. Germline CDR1 is SGHRS and CDR2 is YFSETQ. There are 14 residues in the CDR3. CDR3 sequence (DNA): TGCGCCAGCAGCGGACAGGGGGCCGGCAATGAGCAGTTCTTC. The encoded protein is CASSGQGAGNEQFF. The full variable domain, rest sourced from reference TRBV5-1 and TRBJ2-1, is KAGVTQTPRYLIKTRGQQVTLSCSPISGHRSVSWYQQTPGQGLQFLFEYFSETQRNKGNFPGRFSGRQFSNSRSEMNVSTLELGDSALYLCASSGQGAGNEQFFGPGTRLTVL.